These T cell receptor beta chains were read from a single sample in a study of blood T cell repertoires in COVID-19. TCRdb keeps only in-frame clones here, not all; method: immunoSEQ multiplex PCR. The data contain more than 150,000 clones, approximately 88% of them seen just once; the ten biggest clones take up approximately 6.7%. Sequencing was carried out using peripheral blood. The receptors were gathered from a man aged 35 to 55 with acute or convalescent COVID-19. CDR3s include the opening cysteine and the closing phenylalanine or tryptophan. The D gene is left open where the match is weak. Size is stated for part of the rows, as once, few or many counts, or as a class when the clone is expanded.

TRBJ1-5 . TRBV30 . TGTGCCTGGAGTGAGGGCAGGGGTCAGCCCCAGCATTTT CAWSEGRGQPQHF
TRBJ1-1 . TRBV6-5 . TGTGCCAGCAGTAGGGGGAGGAACACTGAAGCTTTCTTT CASSRGRNTEAFF
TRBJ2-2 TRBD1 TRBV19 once TGTGCCAGTAGCAGGCAGGGGACAGGGGGCTACACCGGGGAGCTGTTTTTT CASSRQGTGGYTGELFF
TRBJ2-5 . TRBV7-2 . TGTGCCAGCAGCTTCTCTAGCCGAGGGGAGACCCAGTACTTC CASSFSSRGETQYF
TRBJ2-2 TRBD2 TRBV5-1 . TGCGCCAGCAGAGAAGGGACTAGCGGGGGCACCGGGGAGCTGTTTTTT CASREGTSGGTGELFF
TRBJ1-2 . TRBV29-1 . TGCAGCGTTGAAAAAGGGGACAAGGGTAGTCGCTACACCTTC CSVEKGDKGSRYTF
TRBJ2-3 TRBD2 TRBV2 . TGTGCCAGCAGTGCGGAGCGGGGGGCCGGAGATACGCAGTATTTT CASSAERGAGDTQYF
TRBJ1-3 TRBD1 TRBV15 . TGTGCCACCAGCAGAGCTGGGACAGGGAGCTCTGGAAACACCATATATTTT CATSRAGTGSSGNTIYF
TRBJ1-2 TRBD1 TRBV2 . TGTGCCAGCAGTCGCGGACAGGGTAGCTACACCTTC CASSRGQGSYTF
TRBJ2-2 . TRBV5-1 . TGCGCCAGCAGCTTGGTGCAGGCGAACACCGGGGAGCTGTTTTTT CASSLVQANTGELFF
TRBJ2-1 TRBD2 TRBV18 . TGTGCCAGCTCACCAGGTTTAGGGACTAGCGCATACAATGAGCAGTTCTTC CASSPGLGTSAYNEQFF
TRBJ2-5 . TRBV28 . TGTGCCAGCAGTTTATGGTCAGGGTCTATACAAGAGACCCAGTACTTC CASSLWSGSIQETQYF
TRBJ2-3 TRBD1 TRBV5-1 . TGCGCCAGCAGCATCCGGACAGGGTTGTCAGATACGCAGTATTTT CASSIRTGLSDTQYF
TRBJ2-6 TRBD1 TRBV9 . TGTGCCAGCAGCGACCCCCCCTGGGACAGGGGTTTTGGGGCCAACGTCCTGACTTTC CASSDPPWDRGFGANVLTF
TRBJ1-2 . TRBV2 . TGTGCCAGCAGTGAGAGCGGGGGCCTTCTCTATGGCTACACCTTC CASSESGGLLYGYTF
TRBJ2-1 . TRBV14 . TGTGCCAGCAGCCAAGACGGTTTCGGGGGATTCTCCTACAATGAGCAGTTCTTC CASSQDGFGGFSYNEQFF
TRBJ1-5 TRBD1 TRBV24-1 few TGTGCCACCAGCCCGGGACAGGGAAAGCAGCCCCAGCATTTT CATSPGQGKQPQHF
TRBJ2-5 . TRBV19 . TGTGCCAGTAGTGCCAGGGATTCTCTGGTACAAGAGACCCAGTACTTC CASSARDSLVQETQYF
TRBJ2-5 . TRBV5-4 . TGTGCCAGCAGCTTGCTTGGTCAGGAGACCCAGTACTTC CASSLLGQETQYF
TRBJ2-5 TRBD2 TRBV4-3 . TGCGCCAGCAGCCGGTCTCTAGCGGGGGGGCAAGAGACCCAGTACTTC CASSRSLAGGQETQYF
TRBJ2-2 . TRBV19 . TGTGCCGGACGGGACATCAACACCGGGGAGCTGTTTTTT CAGRDINTGELFF
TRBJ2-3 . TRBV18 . TGTGCCAGCTCTCACTCGAGCGTGGGTACTACAGATACGCAGTATTTT CASSHSSVGTTDTQYF
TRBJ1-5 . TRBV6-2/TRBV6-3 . TGTGCCAGCAGTTGGTCTACTGGGGCTAGCAATCAGCCCCAGCATTTT CASSWSTGASNQPQHF
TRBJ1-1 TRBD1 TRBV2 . TGTGCCAGCAACGACAGGGGGCTCACTGAAGCTTTCTTT CASNDRGLTEAFF
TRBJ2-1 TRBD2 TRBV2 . TGTGCCATACACCGGGACTATGCCTACAATGAGCAGTTCTTC CAIHRDYAYNEQFF
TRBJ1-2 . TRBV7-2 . TGTGCCAGCAGCTTATTCGCGGGGAGTGGCTACACCTTC CASSLFAGSGYTF
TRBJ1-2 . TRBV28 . TGTGCCAGCAGTTTAGGGACTCATAACTATGGCTACACCTTC CASSLGTHNYGYTF
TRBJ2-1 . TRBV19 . TGTGCCAGTAGTAATTCCCCCCTACGACTTCCCGATGAGCAGTTCTTC CASSNSPLRLPDEQFF
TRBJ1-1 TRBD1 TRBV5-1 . TGCGCCAGCAGCTTGTATGGGACAGGGAACACTGAAGCTTTCTTT CASSLYGTGNTEAFF
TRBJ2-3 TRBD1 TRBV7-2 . TGTGCCAGCAGCTTAGTAAGGGGGACAGGGACCTCTATCACAGATACGCAGTATTTT CASSLVRGTGTSITDTQYF
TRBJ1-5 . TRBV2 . TGTGCCAGCAGTCCTGAACGGGGCAATCAGCCCCAGCATTTT CASSPERGNQPQHF
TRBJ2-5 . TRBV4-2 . TGTGCCAGCAGGGGGTGGGGGCCCCTCCAAGAGACCCAGTACTTC CASRGWGPLQETQYF
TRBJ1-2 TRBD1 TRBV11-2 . TGTGCCAGCACCTCTGCCCGGGACAGGGGTGACTATGGCTACACCTTC CASTSARDRGDYGYTF
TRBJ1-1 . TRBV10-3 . TGTGCCATCAGTGAGTCGGCAGGTTTGAACACTGAAGCTTTCTTT CAISESAGLNTEAFF
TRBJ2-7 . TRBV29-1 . TGCAGCGGTCGAGGAGGGGACGAGCAGTACTTC CSGRGGDEQYF
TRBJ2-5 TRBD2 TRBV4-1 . TGCGCCAGCAGCCACCTACTAGCGGGGGGCCGAGTAGAAGAGACCCAGTACTTC CASSHLLAGGRVEETQYF
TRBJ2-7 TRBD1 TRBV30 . TGTGCCTGGAGGGGAATTACCAGGGGGCTTCAAAGCTACGAGCAGTACTTC CAWRGITRGLQSYEQYF
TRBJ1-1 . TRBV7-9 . TGTGCCAGCAGCCTCACCGGGTCTATGAACACTGAAGCTTTCTTT CASSLTGSMNTEAFF
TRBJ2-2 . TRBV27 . TGTGCCAGCAGTCCCCATAAAACAGGAGTTCACGCCGGGGAGCTGTTTTTT CASSPHKTGVHAGELFF
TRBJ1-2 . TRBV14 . TGTGCCAGCAGCCAATTGGAAGGGGATGGCTACACCTTC CASSQLEGDGYTF
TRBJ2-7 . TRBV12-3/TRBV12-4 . TGTGCCAGCAGCTGGTCTGGGCCTCCTGCCCCTTACTTC CASSWSGPPAPYF
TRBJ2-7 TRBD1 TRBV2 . TGTGCCAGCAGCCCAAATCCGGGACAGGGGGCTATTTACGAGCAGTACTTC CASSPNPGQGAIYEQYF
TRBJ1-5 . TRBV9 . TGTGCCAGCAGCGTCGGGAGCCAGGGCAATCAGCCCCAGCATTTT CASSVGSQGNQPQHF
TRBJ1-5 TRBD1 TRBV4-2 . TGTGCCAGCAGCCAATTGGGACAGAAAGATCAGCCCCAGCATTTT CASSQLGQKDQPQHF
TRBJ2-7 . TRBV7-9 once TGTGCCAGCAGCCCTCTCTCACACTACGAGCAGTACTTC CASSPLSHYEQYF
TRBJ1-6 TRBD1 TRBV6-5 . TGTGCCAGCAGCAGACGCCAGGGGGCGGGGGCACCCCTCCACTTT CASSRRQGAGAPLHF
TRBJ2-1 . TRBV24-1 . TGTGCCACCAGTGAACCGACTCCCAACAATGAGCAGTTCTTC CATSEPTPNNEQFF
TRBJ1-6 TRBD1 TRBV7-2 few TGTGCCAGCAGCGACCCCTTCGGGACAGGGAATTCACCCCTCCACTTT CASSDPFGTGNSPLHF
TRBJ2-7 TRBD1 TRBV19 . TGTGCCACCGCCGACAGGGGCTACGAGCAGTACTTC CATADRGYEQYF
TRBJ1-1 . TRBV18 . TGTGCCAGCTCACCACTTCCGGTGAACACTGAAGCTTTCTTT CASSPLPVNTEAFF
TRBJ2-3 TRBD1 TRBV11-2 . TGTGCCAGCACCCCGAGGGGGCTAGCCGGCACAGATACGCAGTATTTT CASTPRGLAGTDTQYF
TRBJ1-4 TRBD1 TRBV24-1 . TGTGCCACCAGTGATATCGCACCGGGACAGCCACTCCGGGGTGAAAAACTGTTTTTT CATSDIAPGQPLRGEKLFF
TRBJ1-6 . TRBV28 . TGTGCCAGCAGTCTATCGAACAGGGAGATGGCACCCCTCCACTTT CASSLSNREMAPLHF